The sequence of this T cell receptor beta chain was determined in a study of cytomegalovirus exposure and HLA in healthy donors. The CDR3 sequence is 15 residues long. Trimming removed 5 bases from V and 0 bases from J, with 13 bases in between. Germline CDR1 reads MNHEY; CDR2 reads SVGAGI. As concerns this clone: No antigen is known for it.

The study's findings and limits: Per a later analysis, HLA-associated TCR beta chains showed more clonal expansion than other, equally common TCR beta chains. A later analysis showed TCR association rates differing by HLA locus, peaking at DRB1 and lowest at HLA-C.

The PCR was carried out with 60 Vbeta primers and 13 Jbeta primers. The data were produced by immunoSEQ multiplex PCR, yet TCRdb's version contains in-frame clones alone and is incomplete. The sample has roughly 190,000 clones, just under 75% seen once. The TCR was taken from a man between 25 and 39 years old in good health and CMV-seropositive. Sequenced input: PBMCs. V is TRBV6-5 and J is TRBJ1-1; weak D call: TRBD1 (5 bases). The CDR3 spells CASSPRRGMNTEAFF. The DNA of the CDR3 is TGTGCCAGCAGTCCCCGTCGGGGGATGAACACTGAAGCTTTCTTT.